This TCR beta chain was recorded in a study of cytomegalovirus exposure and HLA in healthy donors. Study-wide context: It was reported in a later analysis that the roughly 120 validation repertoires used the same platform as the 650 to 800 first-cohort repertoires.

Study conclusions and caveats: The study flagged 150 to 200 TCR beta chains as cytomegalovirus-associated. TCR clusters originating in the first cohort tended to co-occur in the roughly 120 validation repertoires, according to a later analysis.

The donors were members of the validation cohort, which comprised 120 subjects and was separate from the first cohort of roughly 700 subjects. The V gene end was trimmed by 3 bases and the J gene end by 7 bases; junction bases not matched to a gene: 8. The germline gives CDR1 SNHLY, CDR2 FYNNEI. The CDR3 spans 15 residues. This table comes from immunoSEQ multiplex PCR, and its TCRdb copy is limited to in-frame clones, with some not included. The sample contains tens of thousands of clones, over 90% of which appear only once. To note about this clone: Its antigen is not identified.

Sequencing was performed on PBMCs. The sequence derives from a woman younger than 30 in good health and CMV-seronegative. The gene calls are TRBV2 and TRBJ2-7, with TRBD1 matching 11 bases. The CDR3 spells CASSEGLDRGREQYF. The CDR3 DNA follows: TGTGCCAGCAGTGAGGGGCTGGACAGGGGGCGGGAGCAGTACTTC.